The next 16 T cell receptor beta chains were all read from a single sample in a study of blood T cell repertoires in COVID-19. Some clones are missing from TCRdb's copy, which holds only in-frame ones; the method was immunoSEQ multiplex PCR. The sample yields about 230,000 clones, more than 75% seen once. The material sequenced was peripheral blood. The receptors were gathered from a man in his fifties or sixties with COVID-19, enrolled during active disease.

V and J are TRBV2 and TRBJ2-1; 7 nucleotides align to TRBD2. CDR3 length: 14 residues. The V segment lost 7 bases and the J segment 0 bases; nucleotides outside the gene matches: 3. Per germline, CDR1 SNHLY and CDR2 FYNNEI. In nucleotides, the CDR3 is TGTGCCAGCAATCGCGGGAGCTCCTACAATGAGCAGTTCTTC. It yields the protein CASNRGSSYNEQFF.

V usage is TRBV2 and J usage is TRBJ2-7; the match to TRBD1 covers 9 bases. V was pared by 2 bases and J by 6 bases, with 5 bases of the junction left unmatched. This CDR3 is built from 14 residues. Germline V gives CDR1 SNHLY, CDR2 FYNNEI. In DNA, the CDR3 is TGTGCCAGCAGTGAAAACAGGGGGCGTATCGAGCAGTACTTC. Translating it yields CASSENRGRIEQYF.

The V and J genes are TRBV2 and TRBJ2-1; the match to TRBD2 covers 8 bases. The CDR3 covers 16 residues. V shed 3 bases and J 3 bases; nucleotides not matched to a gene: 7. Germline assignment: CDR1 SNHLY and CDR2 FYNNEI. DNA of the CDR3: TGTGCCAGCAGTGACCGAAGCGGGAGTGGCTACAATGAGCAGTTCTTC. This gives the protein CASSDRSGSGYNEQFF.

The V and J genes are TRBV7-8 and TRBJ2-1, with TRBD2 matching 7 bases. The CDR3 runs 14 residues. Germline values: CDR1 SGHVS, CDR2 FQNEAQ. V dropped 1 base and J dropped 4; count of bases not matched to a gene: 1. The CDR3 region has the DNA TGTGCCAGCAGCTTAGGACTAGCATACAATGAGCAGTTCTTC. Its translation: CASSLGLAYNEQFF.

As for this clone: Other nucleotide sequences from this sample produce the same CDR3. CDR3 DNA sequence: TGCGCCAGCAGCTTGGGGAGCGGGGCATCCACAGATACGCAGTATTTT. Residues: CASSLGSGASTDTQYF. The genes are TRBV5-1 and TRBJ2-3; 7 bases are a match to TRBD2. CDR3 size: 16 residues. Germline CDR1 SGHRS, CDR2 YFSETQ. The ends lost 0 bases at V and 2 bases at J; junction bases unmatched: 6. The variable domain in full, completed from reference TRBV5-1 and TRBJ2-3, reads KAGVTQTPRYLIKTRGQQVTLSCSPISGHRSVSWYQQTPGQGLQFLFEYFSETQRNKGNFPGRFSGRQFSNSRSEMNVSTLELGDSALYLCASSLGSGASTDTQYFGPGTRLTVL.

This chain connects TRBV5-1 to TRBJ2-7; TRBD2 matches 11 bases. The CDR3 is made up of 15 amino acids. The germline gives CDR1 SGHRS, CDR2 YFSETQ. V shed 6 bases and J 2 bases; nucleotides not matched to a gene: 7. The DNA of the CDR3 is TGCGCCAGCACCCCCGGGACTAGCGGTACCTACGAGCAGTACTTC. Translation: CASTPGTSGTYEQYF. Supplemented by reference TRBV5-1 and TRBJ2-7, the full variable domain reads KAGVTQTPRYLIKTRGQQVTLSCSPISGHRSVSWYQQTPGQGLQFLFEYFSETQRNKGNFPGRFSGRQFSNSRSEMNVSTLELGDSALYLCASTPGTSGTYEQYFGPGTRLTVT.

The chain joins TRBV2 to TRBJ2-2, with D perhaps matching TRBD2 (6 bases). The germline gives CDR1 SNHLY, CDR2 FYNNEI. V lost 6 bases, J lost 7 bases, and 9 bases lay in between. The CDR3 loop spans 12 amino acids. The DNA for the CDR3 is TGTGCCAGCAGGTGGGGGGACGGGGAGCTGTTTTTT. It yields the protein CASRWGDGELFF.

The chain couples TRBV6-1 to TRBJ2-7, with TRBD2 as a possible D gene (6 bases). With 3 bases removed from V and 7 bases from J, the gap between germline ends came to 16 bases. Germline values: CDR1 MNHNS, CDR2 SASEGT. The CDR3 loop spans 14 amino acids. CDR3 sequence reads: CASSDGPGLNEQYF. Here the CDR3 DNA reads TGTGCCAGCAGTGACGGCCCGGGACTGAATGAGCAGTACTTC.

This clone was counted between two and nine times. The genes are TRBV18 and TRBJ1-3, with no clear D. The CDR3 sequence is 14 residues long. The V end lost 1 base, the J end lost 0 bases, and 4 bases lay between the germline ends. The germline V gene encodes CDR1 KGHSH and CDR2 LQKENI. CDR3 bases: TGTGCCAGCTCACCACTCAGCTCTGGAAACACCATATATTTT. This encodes CASSPLSSGNTIYF. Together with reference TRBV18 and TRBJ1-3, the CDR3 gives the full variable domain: NAGVMQNPRHLVRRRGQEARLRCSPMKGHSHVYWYRQLPEEGLKFMVYLQKENIIDESGMPKERFSAEFPKEGPSILRIQQVVRGDSAAYFCASSPLSSGNTIYFGEGSWLTVV.

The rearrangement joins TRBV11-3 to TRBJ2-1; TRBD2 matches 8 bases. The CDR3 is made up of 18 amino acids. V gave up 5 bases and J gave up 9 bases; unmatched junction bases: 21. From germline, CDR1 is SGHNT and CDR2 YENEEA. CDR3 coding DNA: TGTGCCAGCAGCGTTAGAGGGGGGGCCAGCGGGAGAGTCGGTGAGCAGTTCTTC. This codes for CASSVRGGASGRVGEQFF.

The CDR3 DNA follows: TGTGCCAGCAGCGAGACCGGGACAGGGTTGACTGAAGCTTTCTTT. As protein: CASSETGTGLTEAFF. The rearrangement uses TRBV5-8 and TRBJ1-1; 9 bases agree with TRBD1. Germline assignment: CDR1 SGHTS and CDR2 YDEGEE. This CDR3 is built from 15 residues. V trimming: 4 bases; J trimming: 5 bases; junction bases outside the gene matches: 9.

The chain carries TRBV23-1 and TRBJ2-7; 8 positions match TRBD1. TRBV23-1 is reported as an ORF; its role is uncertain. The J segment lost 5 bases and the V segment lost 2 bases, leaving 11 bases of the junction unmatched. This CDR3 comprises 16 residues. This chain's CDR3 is CASSQKVRGLLNEQYF. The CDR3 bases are TGCGCCAGCAGTCAAAAAGTCAGGGGGCTGCTAAACGAGCAGTACTTC.

The CDR3 nucleotides read TGTGCCAGCAGCAAATTGGACAGGCCGTTGGGGAAACACAATGAGCAGTTCTTC. This translates into CASSKLDRPLGKHNEQFF. This chain links TRBV21-1 with TRBJ2-1; the table's D gene call, TRBD1, was not cross checked with the DNA. TRBV21-1 is an annotated pseudogene. The CDR3 spans 18 residues.

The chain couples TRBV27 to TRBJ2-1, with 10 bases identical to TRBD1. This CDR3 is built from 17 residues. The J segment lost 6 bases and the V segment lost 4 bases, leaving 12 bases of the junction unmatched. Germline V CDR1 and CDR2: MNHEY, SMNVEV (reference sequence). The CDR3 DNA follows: TGTGCCAGCAGTTCCCACCGGGACAGGGGCATCGGCAATGAGCAGTTCTTC. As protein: CASSSHRDRGIGNEQFF.

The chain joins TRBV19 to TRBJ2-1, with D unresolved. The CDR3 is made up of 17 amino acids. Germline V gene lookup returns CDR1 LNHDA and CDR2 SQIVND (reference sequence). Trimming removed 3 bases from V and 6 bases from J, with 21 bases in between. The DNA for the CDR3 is TGTGCCAGTAGTATTGTATATTGGCTCCCGTCCCGCAATGAGCAGTTCTTC. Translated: CASSIVYWLPSRNEQFF.

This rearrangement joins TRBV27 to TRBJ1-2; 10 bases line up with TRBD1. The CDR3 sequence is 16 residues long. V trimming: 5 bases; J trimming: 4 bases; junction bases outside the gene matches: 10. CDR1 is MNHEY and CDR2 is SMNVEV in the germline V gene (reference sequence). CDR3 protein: CASSARPGQGTYGYTF. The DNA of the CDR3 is TGTGCCAGCAGTGCACGACCGGGACAGGGGACCTATGGCTACACCTTC.